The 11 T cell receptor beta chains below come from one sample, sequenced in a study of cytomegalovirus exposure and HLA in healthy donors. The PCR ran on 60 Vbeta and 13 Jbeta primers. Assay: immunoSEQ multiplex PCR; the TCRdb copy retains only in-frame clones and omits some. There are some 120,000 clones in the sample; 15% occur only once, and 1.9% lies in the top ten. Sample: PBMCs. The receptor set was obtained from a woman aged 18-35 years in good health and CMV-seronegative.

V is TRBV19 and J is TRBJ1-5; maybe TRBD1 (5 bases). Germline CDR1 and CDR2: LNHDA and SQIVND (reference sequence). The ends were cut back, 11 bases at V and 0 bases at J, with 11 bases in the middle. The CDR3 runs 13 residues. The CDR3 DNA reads TGTGCCGGCATACAGGATAGCAATCAGCCCCAGCATTTT. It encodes CAGIQDSNQPQHF.

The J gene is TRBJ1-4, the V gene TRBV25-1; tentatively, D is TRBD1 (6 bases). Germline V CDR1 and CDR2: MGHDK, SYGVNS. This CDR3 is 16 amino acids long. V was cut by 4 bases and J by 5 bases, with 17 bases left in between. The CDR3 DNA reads TGTGCCAGCAGTGGTTTGCGGGGGGGGCCAAATGAAAAACTGTTTTTT. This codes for CASSGLRGGPNEKLFF.

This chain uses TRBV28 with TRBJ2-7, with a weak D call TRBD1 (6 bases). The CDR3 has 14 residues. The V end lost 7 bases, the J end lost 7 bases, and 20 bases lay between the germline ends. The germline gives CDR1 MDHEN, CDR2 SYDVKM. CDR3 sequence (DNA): TGTGCCAGCACCAAACCCACCGGGACATTTGAGCAGTACTTC. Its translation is CASTKPTGTFEQYF.

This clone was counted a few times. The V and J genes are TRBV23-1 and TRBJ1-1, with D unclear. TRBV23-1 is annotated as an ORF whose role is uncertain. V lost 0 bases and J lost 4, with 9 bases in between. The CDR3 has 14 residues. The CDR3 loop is CASSQSTRCTEAFF. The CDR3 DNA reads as TGCGCCAGCAGTCAATCTACGAGGTGCACTGAAGCTTTCTTT.

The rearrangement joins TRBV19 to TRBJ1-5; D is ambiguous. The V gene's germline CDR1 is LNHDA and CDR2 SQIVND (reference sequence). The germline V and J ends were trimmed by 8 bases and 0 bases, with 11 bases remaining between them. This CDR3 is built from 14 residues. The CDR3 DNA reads TGTGCCAGTCAGCGGCAGTATAGCAATCAGCCCCAGCATTTT. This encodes CASQRQYSNQPQHF.

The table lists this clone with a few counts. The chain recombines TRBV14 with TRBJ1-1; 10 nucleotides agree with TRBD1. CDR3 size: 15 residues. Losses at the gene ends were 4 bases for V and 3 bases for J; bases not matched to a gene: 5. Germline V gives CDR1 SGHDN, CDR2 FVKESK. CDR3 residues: CASSLGQGGDTEAFF. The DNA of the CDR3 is TGTGCCAGCAGCCTAGGACAGGGGGGGGACACTGAAGCTTTCTTT.

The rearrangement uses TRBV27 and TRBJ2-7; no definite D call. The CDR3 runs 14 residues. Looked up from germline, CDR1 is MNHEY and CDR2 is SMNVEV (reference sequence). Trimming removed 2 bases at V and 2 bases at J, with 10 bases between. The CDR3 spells CASSLRSGAYEQYF. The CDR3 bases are TGTGCCAGCAGTTTAAGGTCAGGTGCCTACGAGCAGTACTTC.

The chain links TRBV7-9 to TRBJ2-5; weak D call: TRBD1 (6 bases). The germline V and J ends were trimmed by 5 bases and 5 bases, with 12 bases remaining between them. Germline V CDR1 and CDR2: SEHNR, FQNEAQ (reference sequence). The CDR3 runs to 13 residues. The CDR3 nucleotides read TGTGCCAGCAGCCGAGGACAGACGGAGACCCAGTACTTC. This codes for CASSRGQTETQYF.

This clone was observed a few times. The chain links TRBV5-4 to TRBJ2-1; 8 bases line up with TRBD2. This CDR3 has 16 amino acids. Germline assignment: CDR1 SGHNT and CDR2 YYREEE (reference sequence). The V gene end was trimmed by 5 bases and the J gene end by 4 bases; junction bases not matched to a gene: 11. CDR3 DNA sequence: TGTGCCAGCAGGGAATCACGGGGGGGGGAATACAATGAGCAGTTCTTC. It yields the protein CASRESRGGEYNEQFF.

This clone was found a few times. The DNA of the CDR3 is TGTGCCAGCAGTGAAGGGTTGGCGGTGGGTCAGCCCCAGCATTTT. Its translation is CASSEGLAVGQPQHF. The chain joins TRBV6-1 to TRBJ1-5; D is uncertain. Trimming pared 1 base from V and 6 bases from J, leaving 13 bases between. Germline CDR1 and CDR2: MNHNS and SASEGT. This CDR3 contains 15 residues.

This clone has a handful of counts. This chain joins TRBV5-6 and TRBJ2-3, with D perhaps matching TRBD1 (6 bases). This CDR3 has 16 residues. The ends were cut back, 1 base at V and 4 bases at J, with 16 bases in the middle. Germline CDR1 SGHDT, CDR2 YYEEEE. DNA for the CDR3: TGTGCCAGCAGCTTGATGGCAGGGGTCTCCGCAGATACGCAGTATTTT. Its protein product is CASSLMAGVSADTQYF.